The clone carrying this T cell receptor (beta chain) was counted ten times or more. Its matching antigen is unknown. This sample stems from a study of early T cells in non-severe SARS-CoV-2 infection. Study summary: Whole-blood bulk RNA, unsorted, was sequenced, and chains were unpaired.

Individual cDNA molecules received unique molecular identifiers. TCRdb reanalysed the 5' RACE reads using MiXCR and keeps one entry per CDR3 protein. The sample contains approximately 30,000 distinct CDR3 sequences, 6.6% of which appear only once. Trimming took 2 bases from V and 2 from J; bases not matched to a gene: 11. The CDR3 runs 16 residues. Germline V gene lookup returns CDR1 DFQATT and CDR2 SNEGSKA (reference sequence). General observations from the study: Anti-spike CD8 responses were favored in VDJdb matching, and private and CD4 specificities were missed.

The material sequenced was whole blood. The chain employs TRBV20-1 and TRBJ1-1; 7 nucleotides align to TRBD1. The TCR sequence derives from an adult who was a healthcare worker with PCR-confirmed SARS-CoV-2 infection or an uninfected control (not recorded which). This CDR3 is CSARRQGQPSNTEAFF. In nucleotides, the CDR3 is TGCAGTGCTAGACGACAGGGACAGCCATCTAACACTGAAGCTTTCTTT.